This T cell receptor (beta chain) came from a study of glioma-infiltrating T cells. Points from the study as a whole: Above-expected tissue-blood divergence occurred in all gliomas, most in low-grade ones. Very few CDR3 sequences were shared between tissue and blood.

Germline values: CDR1 SEHNR, CDR2 FQNEAQ (reference sequence). V lost 6 bases, J lost 2 bases, and 16 bases lay in between. CDR3 size: 15 residues. In regard to this clonotype: Its target is unknown.

TCR alpha and beta CDR3 regions were amplified from RNA using iRepertoire nested multiplex PCR. TCRdb passed the multiplex PCR reads through MiXCR, listing each CDR3 protein once. The repertoire holds about 130,000 distinct CDR3 sequences, with roughly a quarter as singletons. The rearrangement uses TRBV7-9 and TRBJ1-1; weak D call: TRBD1 (5 bases). The TCR was taken from a human donor with low-grade glioma or glioblastoma, undergoing nonglioma brain surgery, or in good health (not recorded which). The specimen was glioma tissue, nonneoplastic brain tissue, or PBMCs (not recorded which). The CDR3 nucleotides read TGTGCCAGCAGTCCAAGACAGACCAGTAACACTGAAGCTTTCTTT. This codes for CASSPRQTSNTEAFF.